The clone carrying this T cell receptor (beta chain) was picked up a small number of times. Antigen specificity is unknown. The record originates from a study of T-cell memory formation after mild COVID-19. TCRdb recomputed calls from the 5' RACE reads with MiXCR, one row per CDR3 protein. The sample contains 450,000 or so distinct CDR3 sequences, more than 20% of which appear only once. Study-level results: Cross-reactive memory apparently joined, as some responding clones appeared in pre-infection memory.

The sequence was collected from an adult woman who had mild COVID-19 (a few samples of this study predate the infection). Cell type and time point are not known. Sequencing input: PBMCs or a T cell subset sorted from them (not recorded which).

The CDR3 here is CASSLGGGKDTQYF. DNA of the CDR3: TGTGCCAGCAGCTTAGGCGGGGGAAAAGATACGCAGTATTTT. The chain recombines TRBV7-6 with TRBJ2-3; TRBD2 matches at 7 bases. Trimming took 1 base from V and 5 from J; bases not matched to a gene: 3. Germline V gene sequence: CDR1 SGHVS, CDR2 FNYEAQ. The CDR3 is 14 residues long. Full variable domain (missing parts from reference TRBV7-6 and TRBJ2-3): GAGVSQSPRYKVTKRGQDVALRCDPISGHVSLYWYRQALGQGPEFLTYFNYEAQQDKSGLPNDRFSAERPEGSISTLTIQRTEQRDSAMYRCASSLGGGKDTQYFGPGTRLTVL.